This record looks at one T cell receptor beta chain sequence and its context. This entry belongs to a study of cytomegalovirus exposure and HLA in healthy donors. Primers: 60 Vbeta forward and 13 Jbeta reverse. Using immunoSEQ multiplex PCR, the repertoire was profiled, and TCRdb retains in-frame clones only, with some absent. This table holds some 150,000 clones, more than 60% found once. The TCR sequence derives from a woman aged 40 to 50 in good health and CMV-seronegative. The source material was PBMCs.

The CDR3 protein is CASSLGGQEEKLFF. CDR3 coding DNA: TGTGCCAGCAGTTTAGGGGGACAGGAAGAAAAACTGTTTTTT. This chain uses TRBV28 with TRBJ1-4; 8 bases agree with TRBD1. CDR3 size: 14 residues. CDR1 is MDHEN, CDR2 SYDVKM, per germline. V trimming: 2 bases; J trimming: 8 bases; junction bases outside the gene matches: 4.